Each of the 25 T cell receptor beta chains below was sequenced from the same sample in a study of blood T cell repertoires in COVID-19. Using immunoSEQ multiplex PCR, the repertoire was profiled, and TCRdb retains in-frame clones only, with some absent. Here the sample spans 100,000 to 110,000 clones, more than 75% being singletons. The sample was peripheral blood. Source of these receptors: a human donor in a cohort sampled during active COVID-19.

The chain recombines TRBV28 with TRBJ1-2; weak D call: TRBD1 (6 bases). V was pared by 6 bases and J by 6 bases, with 17 bases between. The V gene's germline CDR1 is MDHEN and CDR2 SYDVKM. CDR3 size: 14 residues. The CDR3 region is CASSFLGAGHGYTF. DNA for the CDR3: TGTGCCAGCAGCTTTTTGGGGGCAGGGCATGGCTACACCTTC.

The CDR3 nucleotides read TGTGCCAGCTCTGAGCCCTCACTAGCGGGAGGGGAGCAGTTCTTC. Encoded protein: CASSEPSLAGGEQFF. The V call is TRBV25-1, the J call TRBJ2-1; TRBD2 agrees at 13 bases. Germline lookup yields CDR1 MGHDK and CDR2 SYGVNS. V lost 8 bases and J lost 10; bases outside the gene matches: 11. The CDR3 consists of 15 residues.

The V and J genes are TRBV9 and TRBJ2-3; 8 nucleotides match TRBD2. Unmatched junction bases numbered 7, after V lost 0 bases and J lost 1 base. Germline values: CDR1 SGDLS, CDR2 YYNGEE. This CDR3 contains 17 residues. DNA for the CDR3: TGTGCCAGCAGCGTAGTAGCTAGCGGGTGGGGCACAGATACGCAGTATTTT. Translated, it gives CASSVVASGWGTDTQYF.

The V and J genes are TRBV12-3 or TRBV12-4 and TRBJ1-2, with D hard to call. With 5 bases removed from V and 7 bases from J, the gap between germline ends came to 8 bases. This CDR3 region has 11 residues. CDR3: CASSSFGGYTF. In nucleotides, the CDR3 is TGTGCCAGCAGTAGTTTCGGTGGCTACACCTTC.

The CDR3 reads CASSETSGIRDTQYF. CDR3 in DNA: TGCGCCAGCAGTGAGACTAGCGGGATCAGAGATACGCAGTATTTT. The chain joins TRBV10-2 to TRBJ2-3, with 10 bases fitting TRBD2. This CDR3 region has 15 residues. V lost 2 bases, J lost 5 bases, and 4 bases stayed unmatched. The V gene's germline CDR1 is WSHSY and CDR2 SAAADI.

The genes are TRBV25-1 and TRBJ1-1; no reliable D call. CDR1 is MGHDK and CDR2 is SYGVNS in the germline V gene. Trimming stripped 3 bases from V and 0 bases from J, with 5 bases between. This CDR3 spans 13 amino acids. The CDR3 sequence: CASSDSMNTEAFF. In DNA form, the CDR3 reads TGTGCCAGCAGTGACAGTATGAACACTGAAGCTTTCTTT.

The chain joins TRBV7-6 to TRBJ2-3; 8 bases align to TRBD1. The J segment lost 0 bases and the V segment lost 5 bases, leaving 4 bases of the junction unmatched. The CDR3 runs to 15 residues. Germline loops: CDR1 SGHVS, CDR2 FNYEAQ. In DNA, the CDR3 is TGTGCCAGCAGCCCGCGGACAGGGAGCACAGATACGCAGTATTTT. Amino acid sequence: CASSPRTGSTDTQYF.

The chain recombines TRBV3-1 (or the pseudogene TRBV3-2) with TRBJ1-1; 8 bases match TRBD1. CDR1 is LGHDT and CDR2 is YNNKEL in the germline V gene (reference sequence). This CDR3 comprises 15 residues. V lost 4 bases to trimming and J lost 8 bases; unmatched junction nucleotides: 12. CDR3 bases: TGTGCCAGCAGCCGGGGGACAGGACCAGACTCCGAAGCTTTCTTT. Translating gives CASSRGTGPDSEAFF.

In nucleotides, the CDR3 is TGTGCCAGCAGTTCCCGGGACAGGGGAAGACACGGGGAGCTGTTTTTT. This gives the protein CASSSRDRGRHGELFF. This rearrangement joins TRBV6-2 or TRBV6-3 to TRBJ2-2, with 10 bases fitting TRBD1. The CDR3 extends over 16 amino acids. Losses at the gene ends were 4 bases for V and 7 bases for J; bases not matched to a gene: 9. From germline, CDR1 is MNHEY and CDR2 SVGEGT.

CDR3 sequence (DNA): TGTGCCAGCAGTTACGTACAGAACTATGGCTACACCTTC. Its translation is CASSYVQNYGYTF. J is TRBJ1-2 and V is TRBV6-2 or TRBV6-3; D is uncertain. The germline CDR1 and CDR2 sequences are MNHEY and SVGEGT. The CDR3 length is 13 residues. V gave up 2 bases and J gave up 2 bases, with 6 bases separating them.

The chain has TRBV28 and TRBJ2-7; 8 bases fit TRBD1. This CDR3 has 14 amino acids. CDR1 is MDHEN, CDR2 SYDVKM, per germline. With V trimmed by 6 bases and J by 0 bases, 4 bases remained unmatched. The CDR3 sequence: CASRKGQGSYEQYF. The CDR3 bases are TGTGCCAGCAGGAAAGGACAGGGCTCCTACGAGCAGTACTTC.

The chain couples TRBV28 to TRBJ1-1; weak D call: TRBD1 (5 bases). With 6 bases removed from V and 5 bases from J, the gap between germline ends came to 10 bases. The CDR3 covers 12 residues. Germline lookup yields CDR1 MDHEN and CDR2 SYDVKM. Here the CDR3 DNA reads TGTGCCAGCAGGTCGAAGGGGACTGAAGCTTTCTTT. Encoded protein: CASRSKGTEAFF.

The rearrangement links TRBV7-2 to TRBJ1-2, with D hard to call. The germline gives CDR1 SGHTA, CDR2 FQGNSA. V dropped 1 base and J dropped 7 bases, with 13 bases sitting between them. There are 14 residues in the CDR3. CDR3 in amino acids: CASSLDVSVSGYTF. The CDR3 DNA reads TGTGCCAGCAGCTTAGATGTTAGTGTAAGTGGCTACACCTTC. The variable domain in full, completed from reference TRBV7-2 and TRBJ1-2, reads GAGVSQSPSNKVTEKGKDVELRCDPISGHTALYWYRQSLGQGLEFLIYFQGNSAPDKSGLPSDRFSAERTGGSVSTLTIQRTQQEDSAVYLCASSLDVSVSGYTFGSGTRLTVV.

The J gene is TRBJ1-1, the V gene TRBV3-1 (or the pseudogene TRBV3-2); 7 positions match TRBD1. CDR3 size: 14 residues. Germline assignment: CDR1 LGHDT and CDR2 YNNKEL (reference sequence). Trimming took 4 bases from V and 3 from J; bases not matched to a gene: 5. For the CDR3, the DNA is TGTGCCAGCAGCCTAAGACAGGGCCACACTGAAGCTTTCTTT. Protein: CASSLRQGHTEAFF.

This chain connects TRBV2 to TRBJ1-2, with D tentatively TRBD1 (6 bases). The CDR3 runs 13 residues. Trimming took off 3 bases at V and 8 bases at J, with 13 bases between the two ends. The V gene's germline CDR1 is SNHLY and CDR2 FYNNEI. CDR3 DNA: TGTGCCAGCAGTGAGTCAGGGGCGGAGGGCTACACCTTC. Translated: CASSESGAEGYTF. The full variable domain, completed using reference TRBV2 and TRBJ1-2, is EPEVTQTPSHQVTQMGQEVILRCVPISNHLYFYWYRQILGQKVEFLVSFYNNEISEKSEIFDDQFSVERPDGSNFTLKIRSTKLEDSAMYFCASSESGAEGYTFGSGTRLTVV.

The rearrangement joins TRBV5-6 to TRBJ2-1, with 8 bases fitting TRBD2. The ends lost 1 base at V and 2 bases at J; junction bases unmatched: 8. The germline gives CDR1 SGHDT, CDR2 YYEEEE. The CDR3 runs 17 residues. The CDR3 protein is CASSLPGSGSPYNEQFF. The CDR3 DNA reads TGTGCCAGCAGCTTGCCCGGGAGCGGGAGTCCCTACAATGAGCAGTTCTTC.

This clone was picked up one time. The chain employs TRBV18 and TRBJ2-7; 9 nucleotides line up with TRBD1. The CDR3 has 14 amino acids. Germline assignment: CDR1 KGHSH and CDR2 LQKENI. The ends lost 4 bases at V and 6 bases at J; junction bases unmatched: 7. CDR3 sequence: CASSRGTGPGEQYF. The DNA of the CDR3 is TGTGCCAGCTCACGCGGGACAGGGCCCGGCGAGCAGTACTTC.

This sequence joins TRBV7-8 and TRBJ1-6; the D gene is possibly TRBD1 (5 bases). Between the trimmed V and J ends, which lost 5 bases and 12 bases, there was a span of 17 bases. The CDR3 length is 14 residues. Germline V lookup: CDR1 SGHVS, CDR2 FQNEAQ. The CDR3 region is CASSHPQGLGPLHF. The CDR3, as DNA: TGTGCCAGCAGCCACCCGCAGGGTTTAGGACCCCTCCACTTT.

V gene TRBV5-1 combines with J gene TRBJ2-7, with 10 bases aligning to TRBD2. The trim removed 6 bases at V and 2 bases at J, leaving 8 bases unmatched. Germline CDR1 reads SGHRS; CDR2 reads YFSETQ. This CDR3 is built from 15 residues. CDR3 residues: CASTPVAGGPYEQYF. In nucleotides, the CDR3 is TGCGCCAGCACCCCCGTAGCGGGGGGTCCCTACGAGCAGTACTTC.

V is TRBV6-2 or TRBV6-3 and J is TRBJ1-3; D unresolved. Germline V lookup: CDR1 MNHEY, CDR2 SVGEGT. The CDR3 contains 14 residues. Trimming removed 8 bases at V and 0 bases at J, with 11 bases between. The CDR3 DNA reads TGTGCCAGCCGCCCAGGAGGCTCTGGAAACACCATATATTTT. As protein: CASRPGGSGNTIYF.

The J gene is TRBJ1-1, the V gene TRBV5-8, with D maybe TRBD1 (5 bases). Germline V gene sequence: CDR1 SGHTS, CDR2 YDEGEE. Trimming took off 2 bases at V and 6 bases at J, with 14 bases between the two ends. The CDR3 spans 14 residues. Written as DNA, the CDR3 is TGTGCCAGCAGCTTAGGCAGGGCGTCATCTGAAGCTTTCTTT. Its translation: CASSLGRASSEAFF.

V is TRBV5-6 and J is TRBJ1-6; D not certain. The CDR3 is 16 amino acids. Germline assignment: CDR1 SGHDT and CDR2 YYEEEE. Deletions cut 6 bases from V and 0 bases from J, with 13 bases between. The CDR3 DNA follows: TGTGCCAGCACGGTGAGGTTGCGCTCCTATAATTCACCCCTCCACTTT. It codes for CASTVRLRSYNSPLHF.

Worth noting for this clone: The same CDR3 is also encoded by other DNA sequences in this sample. This chain joins TRBV6-5 and TRBJ1-1, with TRBD1 matching 7 bases. The germline gives CDR1 MNHEY, CDR2 SVGAGI. After removal of 5 bases from V and 1 base from J, the junction contained 1 base not matched to a gene. The CDR3 is made up of 13 amino acids. This chain's CDR3 is CASSRQGNTEAFF. The DNA for the CDR3 is TGTGCCAGCAGTAGACAGGGGAACACTGAAGCTTTCTTT.

The chain uses TRBV28 and TRBJ2-7, with a weak D call TRBD2 (5 bases). The CDR3 extends over 17 amino acids. Germline CDR1 and CDR2: MDHEN and SYDVKM. V was pared by 1 base and J by 3 bases, with 19 bases between. The chain's CDR3 is CASSLSFLAAPGYEQYF. The CDR3 DNA sequence: TGTGCCAGCAGTTTATCCTTTCTAGCAGCCCCAGGCTACGAGCAGTACTTC.

This clone was counted once. The chain employs TRBV2 and TRBJ2-5; D unresolved. V lost 6 bases and J 5 bases, leaving 16 bases between the germline ends. The V gene's germline CDR1 is SNHLY and CDR2 FYNNEI. CDR3 length equals 14 residues. The CDR3 DNA sequence: TGTGCCAGCAGAACTCCCGGGTCCGGGGAGACCCAGTACTTC. This encodes CASRTPGSGETQYF. The variable domain in full, completed from reference TRBV2 and TRBJ2-5, reads EPEVTQTPSHQVTQMGQEVILRCVPISNHLYFYWYRQILGQKVEFLVSFYNNEISEKSEIFDDQFSVERPDGSNFTLKIRSTKLEDSAMYFCASRTPGSGETQYFGPGTRLLVL.